This TCR beta chain came from a study of blood T cell repertoires in COVID-19. Study background: Sources were T cells, B-cell-depleted T cells, or PBMCs; the material itself was cDNA or gDNA.

Recovery meant two consecutive negative NP/OP PCR tests, professional clearance, or resolved symptoms. The table came from immunoSEQ multiplex PCR; TCRdb's copy has only in-frame clones and leaves some out. The data hold 200,000 to 250,000 clones, with under 90% observed a single time. With 10 bases clipped from V and 4 bases from J, the junction kept 6 bases outside the gene matches. The CDR3 is made up of 13 amino acids. This chain links TRBV12-3 or TRBV12-4 with TRBJ1-1; TRBD1 aligns across 10 bases. The specimen sequenced was PBMCs or T cells enriched from blood (not recorded which). The sequence was obtained from a woman aged 55-70 years who had recovered from COVID-19. CDR3 nucleotide sequence: TGTGCCAACTCGGGACAGGGGTCCACTGAAGCTTTCTTT. This codes for CANSGQGSTEAFF.